Listed below are T cell receptor beta chains from one sample, sequenced in a study of blood T cell repertoires in COVID-19. Data came from immunoSEQ multiplex PCR; TCRdb stores just in-frame clones and leaves some out. The sample contains more than 110,000 clones, around 86% of which appear only once. Specimen: peripheral blood. Every receptor here comes from an elderly woman with acute or convalescent COVID-19. CDR3s include the opening cysteine and the closing phenylalanine or tryptophan. The D gene is left open where the match is weak. Clone size is stated in some rows and not others, as once, few, many or a class when expanded.

j_call	clone_size	d_call	cdr3_length	v_call	cdr3_nt	cdr3_aa
TRBJ2-1	-	TRBD1	17	TRBV7-3	TGTGCCAGCAGCTATGGACAGGGGGCTGTCTCCTACAATGAGCAGTTCTTC	CASSYGQGAVSYNEQFF
TRBJ2-7	-	TRBD2	14	TRBV28	TGTGCCAGCACTCTAGCGGGAAACTACGGTGAGCAGTACTTC	CASTLAGNYGEQYF
TRBJ1-2	-	-	12	TRBV28	TGTGCCAGCAGTTCAGGGGCCTATGGCTACACCTTC	CASSSGAYGYTF
TRBJ1-4	once	TRBD1	15	TRBV7-9	TGTGCCAGCAGCTCCCTACAGGGGCAGGCGTACAAACTGTTTTTT	CASSSLQGQAYKLFF
TRBJ2-7	-	-	14	TRBV28	TGTGCCAACCCTACAGTCGGGGTCCTCTACGAGCAGTACTTC	CANPTVGVLYEQYF
TRBJ2-7	once	-	15	TRBV5-1	TGCGCCAGCAGCTTGCCCTTTGGCACCGCCTACGAGCAGTACTTC	CASSLPFGTAYEQYF
TRBJ1-1	-	-	14	TRBV5-1	TGCGCCAGCAGCCTCGGGGGAGGGGGCACTGAAGCTTTCTTT	CASSLGGGGTEAFF
TRBJ2-3	-	-	16	TRBV4-1	TGCGCCAGCAGCCAAGGAGTAGGAAGGAGTACAGATACGCAGTATTTT	CASSQGVGRSTDTQYF
TRBJ1-1	-	TRBD1	14	TRBV28	TGTGCCAGCGGGGACAGGGGATTGAACACTGAAGCTTTCTTT	CASGDRGLNTEAFF
TRBJ2-2	few	TRBD1	17	TRBV9	TGTGCCAGCAGCGTAGGCGTCGGGACAGGAGACACCGGGGAGCTGTTTTTT	CASSVGVGTGDTGELFF
TRBJ2-2	-	-	11	TRBV29-1	TGCAGCGTTCGTATAACCGGGGAGCTGTTTTTT	CSVRITGELFF
TRBJ1-2	-	-	15	TRBV5-1	TGCGCCAGCAGCTCGGGGGGACAAGCAGACTATGGCTACACCTTC	CASSSGGQADYGYTF
TRBJ2-1	-	TRBD2	18	TRBV18	TGTGCCAGCTCACCACCGATGCTAGCGGGAGGGAGACGTAATGAGCAGTTCTTC	CASSPPMLAGGRRNEQFF
TRBJ2-3	few	-	15	TRBV2	TGTGCCAGCAGAACAGGGTTCATGAGCACAGATACGCAGTATTTT	CASRTGFMSTDTQYF
TRBJ1-6	-	-	13	TRBV4-1	TGCGCCAGCAACTTTCCCCCGAATTCACCCCTCCACTTT	CASNFPPNSPLHF
TRBJ2-1	-	TRBD2	15	TRBV24-1	TGTGCCACCAGTGCCAAGCTAGCGGGAGTTCGGGAGCAGTTCTTC	CATSAKLAGVREQFF
TRBJ2-2	-	-	13	TRBV12-3/TRBV12-4	TGTGCCAGCACGGGTCCAGTGCCCGGGGAGCTGTTTTTT	CASTGPVPGELFF
TRBJ2-2	-	-	15	TRBV27	TGTGCCAGCAGTTTATCCCGCAGGAGGGCCGGGGAGCTGTTTTTT	CASSLSRRRAGELFF
TRBJ1-6	-	-	14	TRBV6-5	TGTGCCAGCAGCGCGGGACCCTATAATTCACCCCTCCACTTT	CASSAGPYNSPLHF
TRBJ2-1	-	TRBD2	14	TRBV7-9	TGTGCCAGCAGCTTAAATCAGGGAGGGGATGAGCAGTTCTTC	CASSLNQGGDEQFF
TRBJ2-3	-	TRBD2	17	TRBV10-2	TGCGCCAGCAGACTAGCGGGAGGGCAGGGAGGCACAGATACGCAGTATTTT	CASRLAGGQGGTDTQYF
TRBJ1-1	-	-	14	TRBV18	TGTGCCAGCTCACTTGGTGGGGGGATCACTGAAGCTTTCTTT	CASSLGGGITEAFF
TRBJ2-7	-	-	15	TRBV18	TGTGCCAGCTCACCGATTGGGGCAGGGCCTGCCCGGCAGTACTTC	CASSPIGAGPARQYF
TRBJ2-7	few	TRBD1	16	TRBV5-6	TGTGCCAGCAGCTTGAATGGACAGGGGCTAACCTACGAGCAGTACTTC	CASSLNGQGLTYEQYF